These 30 T cell receptor beta chains were all obtained from the same sample, sequenced in a study of T cells in Graves' hyperthyroidism and ophthalmopathy. The source material, RNA transcripts, was used to amplify TCR beta CDR3 regions. The primer set for the first-round RT-PCR of the TCR CDR3 was HTBI. MiXCR, run by TCRdb on the multiplex PCR reads, gives a single entry per CDR3 protein. This sample has hundreds of thousands of distinct CDR3 sequences; 20% occur once, and the top ten carry around a third. The sample was blood. These TCRs come from a man aged 25-45 years with Graves' ophthalmopathy.

This clonotype was counted many times. V and J are TRBV11-2 and TRBJ1-4; 9 bases map to TRBD1. There are 14 residues in the CDR3. Germline-derived CDR1 and CDR2 are SGHAT and FQNNGV. V was pared by 5 bases and J by 7 bases, with 5 bases of the junction left unmatched. The CDR3 DNA is TGTGCCAGCAGCCAGGACAGGGGTCGTGAAAAACTGTTTTTT. Translated, it gives CASSQDRGREKLFF.

This clonotype was picked up many times. The chain recombines TRBV2 with TRBJ2-7, with 11 bases fitting TRBD2. CDR1 is SNHLY, CDR2 FYNNEI, per germline. V dropped 5 bases and J dropped 4; count of bases not matched to a gene: 4. The CDR3 runs to 14 residues. CDR3: CASSRLAGLYEQYF. The CDR3 DNA reads as TGTGCCAGCAGTAGACTAGCGGGACTATACGAGCAGTACTTC.

The genes are TRBV27 and TRBJ2-1; TRBD2 aligns across 8 bases. Germline V gene sequence: CDR1 MNHEY, CDR2 SMNVEV (reference sequence). The CDR3 loop spans 15 amino acids. V was clipped by 6 bases and J by 5 bases; unmatched bases: 9. CDR3 coding DNA: TGTGCCAGCAGCTCGGGACTAGTAGGGAACAATGAGCAGTTCTTC. Translation gives CASSSGLVGNNEQFF.

This clonotype was recorded at least ten times. The chain carries TRBV7-9 and TRBJ2-1; D is undetermined. V was trimmed by 5 bases and J by 7 bases, leaving 9 bases between them. Germline V CDR1 and CDR2: SEHNR, FQNEAQ (reference sequence). CDR3 length equals 12 residues. This chain's CDR3 is CASSRNENEQFF. In nucleotides, the CDR3 is TGTGCCAGCAGCCGTAACGAGAATGAGCAGTTCTTC.

The table lists this clonotype with a few counts. The rearrangement uses TRBV6-1 and TRBJ1-2; 11 bases are shared with TRBD1. The V gene's germline CDR1 is MNHNS and CDR2 SASEGT. The CDR3 is 15 residues long. The J segment lost 7 bases and the V segment lost 5 bases, leaving 9 bases of the junction unmatched. CDR3 nucleotides: TGTGCCAGCAGTAGATGGGACAGGGGGGTAGGTGGCTACACCTTC. Its protein product is CASSRWDRGVGGYTF.

The V call is TRBV12-3 or TRBV12-4, the J call TRBJ1-3; no reliable D call. This CDR3 region has 14 residues. The germline V and J ends were trimmed by 7 bases and 8 bases, with 18 bases remaining between them. The CDR3 loop reads CASTPEAGGDTIYF. The CDR3 region has the DNA TGTGCCAGCACTCCCGAGGCAGGCGGGGACACCATATATTTT.

This clonotype has a handful of counts. The rearrangement joins TRBV2 to TRBJ1-2; no clear D gene. Trimming cost V 0 bases and J 6 bases, with 14 bases left between them. The germline V gene encodes CDR1 SNHLY and CDR2 FYNNEI. The CDR3 is 15 residues long. In DNA, the CDR3 is TGTGCCAGCAGTGAAGCGCTTCCGCCAGAGGATGGCTACACCTTC. This translates into CASSEALPPEDGYTF. Together with reference TRBV2 and TRBJ1-2, the CDR3 gives the full variable domain: EPEVTQTPSHQVTQMGQEVILRCVPISNHLYFYWYRQILGQKVEFLVSFYNNEISEKSEIFDDQFSVERPDGSNFTLKIRSTKLEDSAMYFCASSEALPPEDGYTFGSGTRLTVV.

The genes are TRBV7-9 and TRBJ2-3; 15 bases are a match to TRBD2. Germline V gene sequence: CDR1 SEHNR, CDR2 FQNEAQ (reference sequence). V shed 5 bases and J 3 bases; nucleotides not matched to a gene: 9. This CDR3 is 18 amino acids long. In nucleotides, the CDR3 is TGTGCCAGCAGCCCTAAGACGGGACTAGCGGGAGGAACAGATACGCAGTATTTT. Its translation: CASSPKTGLAGGTDTQYF.

CDR3 loop: CASSQREAGELFF. The CDR3 bases are TGTGCCAGCAGCCAAAGAGAGGCCGGGGAGCTGTTTTTT. The rearrangement joins TRBV4-2 to TRBJ2-2; D is unclear. Trimming pared 2 bases from V and 6 bases from J, leaving 7 bases between. Germline V gives CDR1 LGHNA, CDR2 YNFKEQ. CDR3 length equals 13 residues.

At least ten counts were recorded for this clonotype. The V gene is TRBV11-3, the J gene TRBJ2-1, with 7 positions matching TRBD2. This CDR3 has 14 residues. Germline V lookup: CDR1 SGHNT, CDR2 YENEEA. The ends lost 4 bases at V and 8 bases at J; junction bases unmatched: 8. CDR3 residues: CASSYGLGDYEQFF. Here the CDR3 DNA reads TGTGCCAGCAGCTATGGACTAGGAGACTATGAGCAGTTCTTC.

V usage is TRBV20-1 and J usage is TRBJ2-1; no reliable D call. Germline V gene sequence: CDR1 DFQATT, CDR2 SNEGSKA (reference sequence). Trimming removed 6 bases from V and 3 bases from J, with 15 bases in between. This CDR3 is 14 amino acids long. CDR3 region: CSAQQTTNYNEQFF. Written as DNA, the CDR3 is TGCAGTGCCCAGCAAACTACTAACTACAATGAGCAGTTCTTC.

This clonotype came up many times. This chain uses TRBV18 with TRBJ1-5; D call uncertain. Germline values: CDR1 KGHSH, CDR2 LQKENI. CDR3 length: 15 amino acids. Trimming removed 6 bases from V and 0 bases from J, with 12 bases in between. The CDR3 protein is CASSVNGHSNQPQHF. CDR3 DNA: TGTGCCAGCTCCGTGAACGGCCATAGCAATCAGCCCCAGCATTTT.

This clonotype was observed a handful of times. The chain joins TRBV19 to TRBJ2-5, with TRBD2 identical over 11 bases. CDR3 length equals 15 residues. The V segment lost 5 bases and the J segment 4 bases; nucleotides outside the gene matches: 6. CDR1 is LNHDA and CDR2 is SQIVND in the germline V gene (reference sequence). CDR3 loop: CASSDSGRAGETQYF. The DNA for the CDR3 is TGTGCCAGTAGTGATAGCGGGAGGGCCGGAGAGACCCAGTACTTC.

The chain is built from TRBV9 and TRBJ1-2; 10 positions match TRBD1. Trimming removed 1 base from V and 3 bases from J; junction bases left unmatched: 9. CDR3 length equals 17 residues. The germline V gene encodes CDR1 SGDLS and CDR2 YYNGEE. The CDR3 coding sequence is TGTGCCAGCAGCGTACGGGACAGGGGAGAGGGCCACTATGGCTACACCTTC. Translated, it gives CASSVRDRGEGHYGYTF.

This clonotype was counted ten times or more. The chain employs TRBV20-1 and TRBJ2-7; D call uncertain. The CDR3 is 12 amino acids. Germline CDR1 is DFQATT and CDR2 is SNEGSKA (reference sequence). V was trimmed by 3 bases and J by 1 base, leaving 7 bases between them. This CDR3 is CSARVGSYEQYF. The CDR3 DNA reads as TGCAGTGCTAGGGTGGGATCCTACGAGCAGTACTTC.

At least ten counts were recorded for this clonotype. V is TRBV3-1 and J is TRBJ1-1; maybe TRBD1 (5 bases). The CDR3 extends over 15 amino acids. V gave up 4 bases and J gave up 0 bases, with 12 bases separating them. Germline V CDR1 and CDR2: LGHDT, YNNKEL (reference sequence). CDR3 loop: CASSPSGTLNTEAFF. CDR3 sequence (DNA): TGTGCCAGCAGCCCTTCAGGGACCTTGAACACTGAAGCTTTCTTT.

In this sample, this clonotype turned up many times. CDR3 nucleotide sequence: TGTGCCAGCAGCCTTAAACTCGGACTAGCGGGAGAGGGACCAGCCAAAAACATTCAGTACTTC. The encoded protein is CASSLKLGLAGEGPAKNIQYF. The chain has TRBV7-3 and TRBJ2-4; 13 bases match TRBD2. Germline trimming cut 5 bases from V and 0 bases from J; bases unmatched to any gene: 16. Germline V lookup: CDR1 SGHTA, CDR2 FQGTGA. The CDR3 has 21 amino acids.

This clonotype was found many times. The chain couples TRBV3-1 to TRBJ1-1; maybe TRBD1 (5 bases). With 5 bases removed from V and 4 bases from J, the gap between germline ends came to 17 bases. The germline V gene encodes CDR1 LGHDT and CDR2 YNNKEL (reference sequence). The CDR3 has 15 residues. The CDR3 nucleotides read TGTGCCAGCAGCGGCGACCCGGGCGGGGGCACTGAAGCTTTCTTT. Translating gives CASSGDPGGGTEAFF.

This clonotype occurred many times. This chain links TRBV27 with TRBJ2-3; TRBD2 aligns across 8 bases. Germline trimming cut 1 base from V and 0 bases from J; bases unmatched to any gene: 9. Germline CDR1 is MNHEY and CDR2 is SMNVEV (reference sequence). The CDR3 is made up of 18 amino acids. CDR3 loop: CASSLFPISGDSTDTQYF. Here the CDR3 DNA reads TGTGCCAGCAGTTTATTCCCTATTAGCGGGGATAGCACAGATACGCAGTATTTT.

This clonotype was observed at least ten times. Germline and junction disagree at one end, which may indicate a read error. The V call is TRBV5-1, the J call TRBJ2-7, with a possible D match to TRBD1 (6 bases). Germline CDR1 and CDR2: SGHRS and YFSETQ. CDR3 length: 11 residues. The DNA of the CDR3 is TGTGCCAGCAGGGGCACCTACGAGCAGTACTTC. It codes for CASRGTYEQYF.

This clonotype was seen a handful of times. The chain couples TRBV5-1 to TRBJ2-3; perhaps TRBD2 as D (6 bases). The V gene's germline CDR1 is SGHRS and CDR2 YFSETQ. V lost 7 bases and J lost 1, with 13 bases in between. The CDR3 has 14 amino acids. CDR3 amino acids: CASREYIGTDTQYF. Here the CDR3 DNA reads TGCGCCAGCCGGGAGTATATTGGCACAGATACGCAGTATTTT. Together with reference TRBV5-1 and TRBJ2-3, the CDR3 gives the full variable domain: KAGVTQTPRYLIKTRGQQVTLSCSPISGHRSVSWYQQTPGQGLQFLFEYFSETQRNKGNFPGRFSGRQFSNSRSEMNVSTLELGDSALYLCASREYIGTDTQYFGPGTRLTVL.

The chain employs TRBV6-1 and TRBJ2-2; D ambiguous. Germline V gene sequence: CDR1 MNHNS, CDR2 SASEGT. This CDR3 region has 12 residues. V was clipped by 6 bases and J by 6 bases, with 8 bases between them. CDR3 in DNA: TGTGCCAGCAGCCAGATTGCCGGGGAGCTGTTTTTT. Protein product: CASSQIAGELFF.

This chain joins TRBV11-2 and TRBJ1-4, with D possibly being TRBD1 (6 bases). V was trimmed by 5 bases and J by 8 bases, leaving 24 bases between them. This CDR3 spans 17 amino acids. CDR1 SGHAT and CDR2 FQNNGV come from the germline V gene. CDR3 nucleotide sequence: TGTGCCAGCAGCCGAATGATTGGACAGTGGGGCGTCGAAAAACTGTTTTTT. Protein sequence: CASSRMIGQWGVEKLFF.

As concerns this clonotype: One base away lies a much larger clone, so this may be a sequencing read error. The CDR3 carries no conserved terminal phenylalanine or tryptophan, so it likely arises from a read error. The chain couples TRBV12-3 or TRBV12-4 to TRBJ2-5, with D possibly TRBD2 on 6 matching bases. This CDR3 contains 14 residues. V dropped 3 bases and J dropped 3 bases, with 11 bases sitting between them. CDR3 coding DNA: TGTGCCAGCAGTTTTTCACTAGCTGAAGAGACCCAGTACCTC. It is translated as CASSFSLAEETQYL.

This clonotype was found many times. The CDR3 DNA sequence: TGTGCCAGCAGCTCGCCCACGACTAGCGGCTCCTACGAGCAGTACTTC. As protein: CASSSPTTSGSYEQYF. V gene TRBV7-9 combines with J gene TRBJ2-7; 9 nucleotides match TRBD2. The CDR3 is 16 amino acids. The ends lost 4 bases at V and 0 bases at J; junction bases unmatched: 7. CDR1 and CDR2 from the germline V gene are SEHNR and FQNEAQ (reference sequence).

The chain employs TRBV6-5 and TRBJ1-2; no reliable D call. Looked up from germline, CDR1 is MNHEY and CDR2 is SVGAGI. Trimming pared 6 bases from V and 4 bases from J, leaving 6 bases between. The CDR3 extends over 11 amino acids. CDR3 amino acids: CASSVLYGYTF. Written as DNA, the CDR3 is TGTGCCAGCAGCGTTCTCTATGGCTACACCTTC.

This clonotype was picked up many times. The chain couples TRBV5-4 to TRBJ2-5, with D possibly being TRBD1 (6 bases). The CDR3 is 15 residues long. Germline CDR1 reads SGHNT; CDR2 reads YYREEE (reference sequence). V was trimmed by 4 bases and J by 2 bases, leaving 15 bases between them. The CDR3 DNA sequence: TGTGCCAGCAGCGCCCAGTGGGGGCAGCAAGAGACCCAGTACTTC. Translating it yields CASSAQWGQQETQYF.

This clonotype was detected many times. V and J are TRBV18 and TRBJ2-1, with a weak D call TRBD1 (7 bases). Germline CDR1 and CDR2: KGHSH and LQKENI. V was clipped by 6 bases and J by 3 bases, with 12 bases between them. This CDR3 is 14 amino acids long. Written as DNA, the CDR3 is TGTGCCAGCTCGACAGGGAGGAACTACAATGAGCAGTTCTTC. It encodes CASSTGRNYNEQFF.

V and J are TRBV30 and TRBJ1-4, with D perhaps TRBD1 (6 bases). The germline CDR1 and CDR2 sequences are GTSNPN and SVGIG (reference sequence). V was cut by 1 base and J by 8 bases, with 14 bases left in between. This CDR3 contains 14 residues. The CDR3: CAWSATGSREKLFF. CDR3 DNA: TGTGCCTGGAGTGCCACAGGGAGTCGAGAAAAACTGTTTTTT.

This rearrangement joins TRBV12-3 or TRBV12-4 to TRBJ1-5; TRBD1 matches 8 bases. V was clipped by 6 bases and J by 6 bases; unmatched bases: 13. The CDR3 extends over 16 amino acids. CDR3 coding DNA: TGTGCCAGCAGAGGGTCCCAGGGGGCCCTCAGTCAGCCCCAGCATTTT. It is translated as CASRGSQGALSQPQHF.